This is a list of T cell receptor beta chains from one sample in a study of blood T cells in healthy people across ages. MiXCR, run by TCRdb on the 5' RACE reads, gives a single entry per CDR3 protein. The table lists about 930,000 distinct CDR3 sequences, 25% to 30% of them singletons. This sample was shared with a second study, whose subject was T cells of mothers and their children.

Sequenced input: blood. The receptors originated from a woman aged 40-49 years in good health. CDR3s include the opening cysteine and the closing phenylalanine or tryptophan. The D gene is left open where the match is weak. Clone size is not always given. Where it is, it says once, few, many or a class for expanded clones.

TRBV28	few	NA	TRBJ2-5	CASTLRSETQYF	TGTGCCAGCACGTTGCGTTCAGAGACCCAGTACTTC
TRBV18	few	TRBD1	TRBJ1-1	CASSPPTGRELNTEAFF	TGTGCCAGCTCACCGCCGACAGGGAGGGAGCTTAACACTGAAGCTTTCTTT
TRBV6-5	many	NA	TRBJ2-5	CASSYVSSPREETQYF	TGTGCCAGCAGTTACGTATCTAGCCCTAGGGAAGAGACCCAGTACTTC
TRBV6-5	NA	NA	TRBJ2-2	CASRKLENTGELFF	TGTGCCAGCAGAAAACTAGAGAACACCGGGGAGCTGTTTTTT
TRBV28	NA	NA	TRBJ1-2	CASSLGQNYGCTF	TGTGCCAGCAGTCTCGGACAGAACTATGGCTGCACCTTC
TRBV7-7	NA	NA	TRBJ2-2	CASSVTGSGELFF	TGTGCTAGCAGCGTCACAGGATCCGGGGAGCTGTTTTTT
TRBV7-6	many	TRBD1	TRBJ2-7	CASSSRGTGPYEQYF	TGTGCCAGCAGCTCCAGGGGGACAGGCCCCTACGAGCAGTACTTC
TRBV7-2	NA	NA	TRBJ2-5	CASSFGSQTNNEQYF	TGTGCCAGCAGCTTCGGGTCTCAGACAAACAATGAGCAGTACTTC
TRBV5-1	NA	NA	TRBJ2-6	CASSLEPGHGANILTF	TGCGCCAGCAGCTTGGAGCCGGGACACGGGGCCAACATCCTGACTTTC
TRBV6-6	NA	TRBD1	TRBJ2-7	CASSYGTGNEQYF	TGTGCCAGCAGTTACGGGACAGGGAACGAGCAGTACTTC
TRBV5-6	few	TRBD2	TRBJ2-3	CASSLEGAGETSTDTQYF	TGTGCCAGCAGCTTGGAAGGAGCGGGGGAAACTAGCACAGATACGCAGTATTTT
TRBV6-2/TRBV6-3	few	TRBD2	TRBJ2-5	CASSYSRLAGRQETQYF	TGTGCCAGCAGTTACTCGAGACTAGCGGGGAGACAAGAGACCCAGTACTTC
TRBV5-1	many	NA	TRBJ1-1	CASSFDLNTEAFF	TGCGCCAGCAGCTTTGATTTGAACACTGAAGCTTTCTTT
TRBV7-7	NA	NA	TRBJ2-5	CASSHVGEKETQYF	TGTGCTAGCAGCCACGTGGGAGAAAAAGAGACCCAGTACTTC
TRBV20-1	NA	NA	TRBJ1-2	CSARVGGQGGHTF	TGCAGTGCTAGGGTTGGGGGGCAGGGTGGCCACACCTTC
TRBV12-3/TRBV12-4	NA	NA	TRBJ2-5	CASSFYSQSYERYF	TGTGCCAGCAGTTTCTACTCCCAGTCCTACGAGCGGTACTTC
TRBV21-1	NA	NA	TRBJ1-3	CASTSPRRACAGNTIYF	TGTGCCAGCACCTCACCGCGGAGGGCGTGCGCTGGAAACACCATATATTTT
TRBV28	NA	NA	TRBJ1-4	CASSASGGVATNEKLFF	TGTGCCAGCAGCGCCAGTGGGGGTGTAGCAACTAATGAAAAACTGTTTTTT
TRBV28	many	NA	TRBJ2-5	CASTKPYQETQYF	TGTGCCAGCACCAAGCCCTACCAAGAGACCCAGTACTTC
TRBV28	few	TRBD1	TRBJ1-1	CASSLWRGRVMNTEAFF	TGTGCCAGCAGTTTGTGGAGGGGGCGCGTAATGAACACTGAAGCTTTCTTT
TRBV7-2	many	NA	TRBJ2-7	CASSSAHAHEQYF	TGTGCCAGCAGCTCCGCCCATGCCCACGAGCAGTACTTC
TRBV7-2	NA	NA	TRBJ2-7	CASSLRPGVSEQYF	TGTGCCAGCAGCTTAAGGCCGGGGGTCTCCGAGCAGTACTTC
TRBV5-1	NA	NA	TRBJ1-2	CASSLARSAGLYGYTF	TGCGCCAGCAGCTTGGCCCGGAGCGCCGGTCTCTATGGCTACACCTTC